This T cell receptor beta chain was retrieved from a study of PD-1 blockade in classical Hodgkin lymphoma. The time point denotes: cycle 4 day 1 (C4D1), after about 6 weeks of nivolumab. All patients relapsed after autologous stem cell transplantation, and brentuximab vedotin exposure varied. Generated by immunoSEQ multiplex PCR, the TCRdb table keeps only in-frame clones and is missing some. The sample carries about 110,000 clones, around nine tenths recorded once. This clone was detected once. The TCR was taken from a human donor with classical Hodgkin lymphoma. Sequences were derived from peripheral blood mononuclear cells (PBMCs), sampled before the fourth cycle of nivolumab.

The CDR3 coding sequence is TGTGCCAGCAGTGAAGATCGGCTAGTGAGGACCGATACGCAGTATTTT. It codes for CASSEDRLVRTDTQYF. The J gene is TRBJ2-3, the V gene TRBV2; D gene uncertain. The germline V gene encodes CDR1 SNHLY and CDR2 FYNNEI. V lost 1 base and J 6 bases, leaving 17 bases between the germline ends. The CDR3 consists of 16 residues.